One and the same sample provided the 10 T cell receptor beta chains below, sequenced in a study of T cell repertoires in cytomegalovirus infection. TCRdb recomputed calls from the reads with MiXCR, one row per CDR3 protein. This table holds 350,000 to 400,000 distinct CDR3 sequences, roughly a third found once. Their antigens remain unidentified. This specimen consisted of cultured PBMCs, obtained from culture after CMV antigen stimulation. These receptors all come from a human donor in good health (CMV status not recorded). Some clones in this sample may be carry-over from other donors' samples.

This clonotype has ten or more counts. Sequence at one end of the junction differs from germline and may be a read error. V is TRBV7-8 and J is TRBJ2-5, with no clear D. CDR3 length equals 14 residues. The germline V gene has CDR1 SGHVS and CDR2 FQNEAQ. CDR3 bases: TGTGCCAGCACCTTACAAGGGTCACCGGGGACCCAGTACTTC. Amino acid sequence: CASTLQGSPGTQYF.

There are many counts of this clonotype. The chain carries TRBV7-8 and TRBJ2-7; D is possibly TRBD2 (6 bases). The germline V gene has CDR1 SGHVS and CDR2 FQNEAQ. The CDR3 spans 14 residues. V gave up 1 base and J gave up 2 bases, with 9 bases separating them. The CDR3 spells CASSLGEVAYEQYV. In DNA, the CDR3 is TGTGCCAGCAGCTTAGGGGAGGTGGCCTACGAGCAGTACGTC.

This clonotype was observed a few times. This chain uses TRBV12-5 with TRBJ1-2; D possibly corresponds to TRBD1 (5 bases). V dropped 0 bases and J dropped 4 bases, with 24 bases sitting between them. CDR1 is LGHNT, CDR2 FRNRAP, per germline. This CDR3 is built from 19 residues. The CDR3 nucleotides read TGTGCTAGTGGTTTGGTACAGGTCGGAGGCTCCCGGTTTAGCTATGGCTACACCTTC. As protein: CASGLVQVGGSRFSYGYTF.

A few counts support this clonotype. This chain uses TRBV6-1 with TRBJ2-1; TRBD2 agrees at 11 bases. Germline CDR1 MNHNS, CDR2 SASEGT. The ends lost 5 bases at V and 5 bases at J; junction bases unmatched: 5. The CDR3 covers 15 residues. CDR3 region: CASSPRTSGHNEQFF. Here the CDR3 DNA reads TGTGCCAGCAGTCCCCGGACTAGCGGGCACAATGAGCAGTTCTTC.

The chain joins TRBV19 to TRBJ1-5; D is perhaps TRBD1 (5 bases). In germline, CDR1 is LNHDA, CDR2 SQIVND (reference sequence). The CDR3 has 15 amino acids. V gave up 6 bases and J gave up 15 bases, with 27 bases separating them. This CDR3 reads CASSQDGTRVSVGHF. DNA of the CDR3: TGTGCCAGTAGCCAGGACGGCACCAGGGTCAGTGTCGGGCATTTT.

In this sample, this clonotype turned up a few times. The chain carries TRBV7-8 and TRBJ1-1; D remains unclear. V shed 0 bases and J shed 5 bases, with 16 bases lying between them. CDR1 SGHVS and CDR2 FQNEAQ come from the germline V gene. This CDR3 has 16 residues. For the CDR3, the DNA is TGTGCCAGCAGCTTAGCTTGGTCGCCTGGAGGGACTGAAGCTTTCTTT. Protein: CASSLAWSPGGTEAFF.

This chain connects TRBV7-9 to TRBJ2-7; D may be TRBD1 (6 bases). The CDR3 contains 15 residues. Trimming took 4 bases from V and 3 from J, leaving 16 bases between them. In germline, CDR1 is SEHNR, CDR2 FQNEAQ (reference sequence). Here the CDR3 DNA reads TGTGCCAGCAGCTATGTCGGGGTAGGGGGCTACGAGCAGTACTTC. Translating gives CASSYVGVGGYEQYF. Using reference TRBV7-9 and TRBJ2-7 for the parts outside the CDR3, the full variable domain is DTGVSQNPRHKITKRGQNVTFRCDPISEHNRLYWYRQTLGQGPEFLTYFQNEAQLEKSRLLSDRFSAERPKGSFSTLEIQRTEQGDSAMYLCASSYVGVGGYEQYFGPGTRLTVT.

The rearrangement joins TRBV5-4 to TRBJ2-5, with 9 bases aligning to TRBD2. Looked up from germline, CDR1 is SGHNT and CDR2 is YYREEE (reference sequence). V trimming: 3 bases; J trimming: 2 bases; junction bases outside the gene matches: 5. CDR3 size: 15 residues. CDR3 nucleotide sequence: TGTGCCAGCAGCTCTAGACTAGCGGATCAAGAGACCCAGTACTTC. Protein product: CASSSRLADQETQYF. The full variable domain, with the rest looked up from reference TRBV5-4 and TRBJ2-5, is ETGVTQSPTHLIKTRGQQVTLRCSSQSGHNTVSWYQQALGQGPQFIFQYYREEENGRGNFPPRFSGLQFPNYSSELNVNALELDDSALYLCASSSRLADQETQYFGPGTRLLVL.

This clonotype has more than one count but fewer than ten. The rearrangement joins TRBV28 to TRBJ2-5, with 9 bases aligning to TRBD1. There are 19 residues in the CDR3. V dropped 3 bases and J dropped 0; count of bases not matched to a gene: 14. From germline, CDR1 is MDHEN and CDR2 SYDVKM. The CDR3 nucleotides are TGTGCCAGCAGTTTCCCCTCCTTTGTTGGGACAGGGCACCAAGAGACCCAGTACTTC. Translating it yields CASSFPSFVGTGHQETQYF.

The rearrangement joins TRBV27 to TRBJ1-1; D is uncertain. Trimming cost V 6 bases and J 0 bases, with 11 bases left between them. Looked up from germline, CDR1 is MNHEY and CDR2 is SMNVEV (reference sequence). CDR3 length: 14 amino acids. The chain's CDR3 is CASSKHDLNTEAFF. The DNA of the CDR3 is TGTGCCAGCAGCAAACATGACCTGAACACTGAAGCTTTCTTT.